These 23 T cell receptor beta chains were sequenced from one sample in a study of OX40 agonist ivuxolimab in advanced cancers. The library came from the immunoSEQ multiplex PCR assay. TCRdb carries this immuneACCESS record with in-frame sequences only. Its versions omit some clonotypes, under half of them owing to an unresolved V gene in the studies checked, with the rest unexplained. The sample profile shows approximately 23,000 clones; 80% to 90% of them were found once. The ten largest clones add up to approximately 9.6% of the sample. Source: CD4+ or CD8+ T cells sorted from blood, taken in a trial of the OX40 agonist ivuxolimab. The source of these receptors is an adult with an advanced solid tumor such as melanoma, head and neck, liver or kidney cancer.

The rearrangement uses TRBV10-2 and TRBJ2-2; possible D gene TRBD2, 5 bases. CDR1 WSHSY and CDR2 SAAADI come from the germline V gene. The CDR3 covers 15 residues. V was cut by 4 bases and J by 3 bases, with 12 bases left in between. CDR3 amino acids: CASSGPMRDTGELFF. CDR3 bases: TGCGCCAGCAGTGGGCCCATGAGGGACACCGGGGAGCTGTTTTTT.

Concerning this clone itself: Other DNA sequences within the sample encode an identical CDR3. This CDR3 reads CASSQGTVATNEKLFF. The CDR3 nucleotides read TGCGCCAGCAGCCAAGGGACAGTCGCAACTAATGAAAAACTGTTTTTT. This chain joins TRBV4-1 and TRBJ1-4; a possible D gene is TRBD1 (6 bases). Trimming cost V 1 base and J 0 bases, with 9 bases left between them. In germline, CDR1 is MGHRA, CDR2 YSYEKL. This CDR3 contains 16 residues.

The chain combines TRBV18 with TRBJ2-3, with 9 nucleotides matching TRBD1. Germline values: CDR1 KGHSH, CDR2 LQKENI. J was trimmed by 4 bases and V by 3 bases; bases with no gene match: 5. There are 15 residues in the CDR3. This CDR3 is CASSPGTGIADTQYF. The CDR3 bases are TGTGCCAGCTCACCCGGGACAGGGATAGCAGATACGCAGTATTTT.

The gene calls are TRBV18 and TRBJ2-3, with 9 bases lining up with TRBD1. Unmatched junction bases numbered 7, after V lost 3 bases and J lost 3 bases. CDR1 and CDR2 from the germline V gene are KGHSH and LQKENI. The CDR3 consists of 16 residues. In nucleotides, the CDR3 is TGTGCCAGCTCACCTGAATCGACAGGGGGAACAGATACGCAGTATTTT. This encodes CASSPESTGGTDTQYF.

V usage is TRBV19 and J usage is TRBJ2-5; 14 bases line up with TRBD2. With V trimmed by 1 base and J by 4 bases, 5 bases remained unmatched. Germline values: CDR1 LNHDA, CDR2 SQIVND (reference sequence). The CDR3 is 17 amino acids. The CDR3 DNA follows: TGTGCCAGTAGTATAGGTGGGACTAGCGGGAGCCGAGAGACCCAGTACTTC. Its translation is CASSIGGTSGSRETQYF.

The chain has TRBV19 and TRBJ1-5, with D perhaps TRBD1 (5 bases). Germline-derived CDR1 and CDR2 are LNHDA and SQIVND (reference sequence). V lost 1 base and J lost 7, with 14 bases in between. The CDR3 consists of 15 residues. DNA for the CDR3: TGTGCCAGTAGTATAGCCGGGGCGATGAACCAGCCCCAGCATTTT. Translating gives CASSIAGAMNQPQHF.

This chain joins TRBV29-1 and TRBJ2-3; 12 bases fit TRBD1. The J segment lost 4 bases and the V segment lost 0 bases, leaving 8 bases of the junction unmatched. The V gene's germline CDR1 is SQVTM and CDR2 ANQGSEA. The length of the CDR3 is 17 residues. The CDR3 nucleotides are TGCAGCGTTGAAGAGGGATTAGGGACAGGGGGCGCAGATACGCAGTATTTT. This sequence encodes CSVEEGLGTGGADTQYF.

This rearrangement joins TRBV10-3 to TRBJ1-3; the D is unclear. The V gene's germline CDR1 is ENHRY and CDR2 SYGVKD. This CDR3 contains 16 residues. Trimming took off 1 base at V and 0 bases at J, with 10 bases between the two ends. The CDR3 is CAISEFLQYSGNTIYF. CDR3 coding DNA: TGTGCCATCAGTGAGTTCTTACAGTACTCTGGAAACACCATATATTTT.

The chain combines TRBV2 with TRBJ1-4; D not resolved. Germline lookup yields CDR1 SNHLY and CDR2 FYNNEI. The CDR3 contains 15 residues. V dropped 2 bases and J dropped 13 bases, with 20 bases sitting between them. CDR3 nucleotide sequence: TGTGCCAGCAGTGAATGGCAGTACGGGGTGTCTTTACTGTTTTTT. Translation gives CASSEWQYGVSLLFF.

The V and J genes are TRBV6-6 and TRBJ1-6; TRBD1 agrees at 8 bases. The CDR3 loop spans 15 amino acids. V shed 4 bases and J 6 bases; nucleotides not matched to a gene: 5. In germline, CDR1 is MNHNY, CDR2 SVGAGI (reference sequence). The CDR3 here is CASSFPGGGNSPLHF. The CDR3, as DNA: TGTGCCAGCAGTTTTCCAGGGGGCGGTAATTCACCCCTCCACTTT.

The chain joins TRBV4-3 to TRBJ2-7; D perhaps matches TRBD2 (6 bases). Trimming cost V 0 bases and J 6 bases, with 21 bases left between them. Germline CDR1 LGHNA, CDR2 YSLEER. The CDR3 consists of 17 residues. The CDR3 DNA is TGCGCCAGCAGCCAAGATCCAGTTAGCGGCCTTAGTTTCGAGCAGTACTTC. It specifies CASSQDPVSGLSFEQYF.

Written as DNA, the CDR3 is TGTGCCAGTAGTAGGCTAGGGACGGTAAACACCGGGGAGCTGTTTTTT. Translating it yields CASSRLGTVNTGELFF. V is TRBV19 and J is TRBJ2-2; D is perhaps TRBD1 or TRBD2 (5 bases each). CDR3 length: 16 amino acids. Trimming removed 4 bases from V and 2 bases from J, with 14 bases in between. CDR1 and CDR2 from the germline V gene are LNHDA and SQIVND (reference sequence).

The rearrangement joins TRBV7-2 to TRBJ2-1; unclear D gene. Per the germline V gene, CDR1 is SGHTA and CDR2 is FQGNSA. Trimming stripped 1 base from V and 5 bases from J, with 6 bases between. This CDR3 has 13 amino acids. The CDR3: CASSLDWNNEQFF. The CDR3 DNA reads TGTGCCAGCAGCTTAGACTGGAACAATGAGCAGTTCTTC.

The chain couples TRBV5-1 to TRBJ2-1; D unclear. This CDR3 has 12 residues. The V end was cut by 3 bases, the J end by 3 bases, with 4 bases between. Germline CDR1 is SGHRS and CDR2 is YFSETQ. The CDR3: CASSWDYNEQFF. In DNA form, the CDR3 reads TGCGCCAGCAGCTGGGACTACAATGAGCAGTTCTTC.

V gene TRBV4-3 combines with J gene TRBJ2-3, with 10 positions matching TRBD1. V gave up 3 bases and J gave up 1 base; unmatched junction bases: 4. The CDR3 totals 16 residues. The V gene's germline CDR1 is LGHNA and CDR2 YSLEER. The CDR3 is CASSQRQGAGTDTQYF. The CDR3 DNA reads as TGCGCCAGCAGCCAGAGACAGGGGGCGGGCACAGATACGCAGTATTTT.

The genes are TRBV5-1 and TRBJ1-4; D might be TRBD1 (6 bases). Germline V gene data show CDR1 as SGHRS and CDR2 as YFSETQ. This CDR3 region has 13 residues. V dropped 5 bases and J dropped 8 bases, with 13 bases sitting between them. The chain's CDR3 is CASRQGLNEKLFF. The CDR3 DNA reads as TGCGCCAGCAGACAGGGTCTAAACGAAAAACTGTTTTTT.

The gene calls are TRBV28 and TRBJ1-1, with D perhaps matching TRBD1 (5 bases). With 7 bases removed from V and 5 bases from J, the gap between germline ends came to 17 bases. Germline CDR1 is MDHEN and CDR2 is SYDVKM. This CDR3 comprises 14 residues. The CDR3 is CASTEGRGETEAFF. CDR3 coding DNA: TGTGCCAGCACCGAGGGACGGGGGGAGACTGAAGCTTTCTTT. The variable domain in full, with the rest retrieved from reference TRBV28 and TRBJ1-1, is DVKVTQSSRYLVKRTGEKVFLECVQDMDHENMFWYRQDPGLGLRLIYFSYDVKMKEKGDIPEGYSVSREKKERFSLILESASTNQTSMYLCASTEGRGETEAFFGQGTRLTVV.

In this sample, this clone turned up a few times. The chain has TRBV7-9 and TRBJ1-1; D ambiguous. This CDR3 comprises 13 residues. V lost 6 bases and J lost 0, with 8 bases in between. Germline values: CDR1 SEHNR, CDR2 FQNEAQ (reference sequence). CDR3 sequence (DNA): TGTGCCAGCAGTTTTCTTATGAACACTGAAGCTTTCTTT. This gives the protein CASSFLMNTEAFF. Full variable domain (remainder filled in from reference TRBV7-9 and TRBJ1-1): DTGVSQNPRHKITKRGQNVTFRCDPISEHNRLYWYRQTLGQGPEFLTYFQNEAQLEKSRLLSDRFSAERPKGSFSTLEIQRTEQGDSAMYLCASSFLMNTEAFFGQGTRLTVV.

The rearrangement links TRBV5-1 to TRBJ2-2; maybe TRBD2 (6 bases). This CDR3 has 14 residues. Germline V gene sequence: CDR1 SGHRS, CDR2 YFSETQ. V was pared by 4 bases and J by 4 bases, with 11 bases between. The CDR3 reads CASSPAGITGELFF. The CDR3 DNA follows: TGCGCCAGCAGCCCCGCGGGGATCACCGGGGAGCTGTTTTTT. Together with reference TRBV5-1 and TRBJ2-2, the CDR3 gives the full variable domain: KAGVTQTPRYLIKTRGQQVTLSCSPISGHRSVSWYQQTPGQGLQFLFEYFSETQRNKGNFPGRFSGRQFSNSRSEMNVSTLELGDSALYLCASSPAGITGELFFGEGSRLTVL.

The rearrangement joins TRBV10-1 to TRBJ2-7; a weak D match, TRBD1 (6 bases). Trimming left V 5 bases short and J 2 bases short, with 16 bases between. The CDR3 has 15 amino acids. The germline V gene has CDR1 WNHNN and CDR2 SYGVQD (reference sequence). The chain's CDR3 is CASSSGQPGAYEQYF. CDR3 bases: TGCGCCAGCAGTTCTGGACAACCAGGGGCCTACGAGCAGTACTTC.

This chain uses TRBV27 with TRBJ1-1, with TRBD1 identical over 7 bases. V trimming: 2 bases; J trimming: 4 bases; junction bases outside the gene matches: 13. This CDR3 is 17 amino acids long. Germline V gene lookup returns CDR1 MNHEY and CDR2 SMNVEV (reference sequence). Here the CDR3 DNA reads TGTGCCAGCAGTTTAGGCAGGGGGTTTACGGGGGGCACTGAAGCTTTCTTT. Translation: CASSLGRGFTGGTEAFF.

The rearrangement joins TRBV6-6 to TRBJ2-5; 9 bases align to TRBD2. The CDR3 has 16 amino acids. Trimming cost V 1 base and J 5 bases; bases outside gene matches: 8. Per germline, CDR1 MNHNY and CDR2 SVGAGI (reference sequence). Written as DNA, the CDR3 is TGTGCCAGCAGTTACTGGGTGCGGGAGGGCCGCGAGACCCAGTACTTC. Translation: CASSYWVREGRETQYF.

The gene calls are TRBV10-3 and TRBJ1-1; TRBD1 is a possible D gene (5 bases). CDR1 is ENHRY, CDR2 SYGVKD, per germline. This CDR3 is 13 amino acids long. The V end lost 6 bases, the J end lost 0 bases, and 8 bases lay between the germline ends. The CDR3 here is CAIRRDLNTEAFF. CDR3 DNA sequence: TGTGCCATCAGACGGGACCTGAACACTGAAGCTTTCTTT.